These T cell receptor beta chains were read from a single sample in a study of blood T cells in healthy people across ages. Each CDR3 protein is one row after TCRdb ran MiXCR on the 5' RACE reads. The sample yields 1.5 million to 2 million distinct CDR3 sequences, 28% seen once. The material sequenced was blood. These receptor sequences come from a woman between 25 and 40 years old in good health. The CDR3 runs from the conserved cysteine through the conserved F or W. The D gene is left open where the match is weak. Only some rows state a clone size, as once, few, many or a class for expanded clones.

clone_size,d_call,j_call,v_call,cdr3_nt,cdr3_aa
few,.,TRBJ1-5,TRBV5-1,TGCGCCAGCAGCCCAAGTGATTATAGCAATCAGCCCCAGCATTTT,CASSPSDYSNQPQHF
.,.,TRBJ2-5,TRBV30,TGTGCCTGGAGTGTTTTGGACATAGAGACCCAGTACTTC,CAWSVLDIETQYF
few,.,TRBJ2-5,TRBV5-1,TGCGCCAGCAGCTTGGCACTAGCCTTGGAGACCCAGTACTTC,CASSLALALETQYF
.,.,TRBJ1-1,TRBV28,TGTGCCAGCAGCCCCTTTGGGAAGATCATGAACACTGAAGCTTTCTTT,CASSPFGKIMNTEAFF
.,TRBD2,TRBJ2-3,TRBV12-3/TRBV12-4,TGTGCCAGCAGTCCGTGGACGGGGGGGGCAGATACGCAGTATTTT,CASSPWTGGADTQYF
few,.,TRBJ1-2,TRBV11-2,TGTGCCAGCAGCTCTCATAGGCCACCGCGCCGCGACTCCTATGGCTACACCTTC,CASSSHRPPRRDSYGYTF
.,TRBD1,TRBJ1-2,TRBV6-6,TGTGCCAGCAGCAACGGGGAGGGGGCGTATGGCTACACCTTC,CASSNGEGAYGYTF
many,TRBD1,TRBJ2-5,TRBV27,TGTGCCAGCGCCAAGCTTACCGACAGGGAGGAGACCCAGTACTTC,CASAKLTDREETQYF
once,TRBD2,TRBJ2-1,TRBV6-2/TRBV6-3,TGTGCCAGCGCCCCTGGACTAGCGGGAGGGCATGAGCAGTTCTTC,CASAPGLAGGHEQFF
.,.,TRBJ2-7,TRBV5-1,TGCGCCAGCAGCACACAAAACTACGAGCAGTACTTC,CASSTQNYEQYF
.,.,TRBJ2-1,TRBV6-5,TGTGCCAGCAGTTGTGACGGGTACAATGAGCAGTTCTTC,CASSCDGYNEQFF
many,TRBD2,TRBJ2-7,TRBV5-1,TGCGCCAGCAGCTTAACCACTAGCGGGATCTCCTACGAGCAGTACTTC,CASSLTTSGISYEQYF
.,.,TRBJ1-5,TRBV12-5,TGTGCTAGTGGTTTGGCGCATCAGCCCCAGCATTTT,CASGLAHQPQHF
few,TRBD2,TRBJ2-5,TRBV7-2,TGTGCCAGCAGCTCCTCCGGACTAGTGGAGGAGACCCAGTACTTC,CASSSSGLVEETQYF
many,.,TRBJ2-7,TRBV28,TGTGCCAGCAGTAGAGACAGGACCCCCTCCTACGAGCAGTACTTC,CASSRDRTPSYEQYF
few,.,TRBJ1-1,TRBV21-1,TGTGCCAGCAGCAAAGTCCCGGGCTCGATCCGTCCTGAAGCTTTCTTT,CASSKVPGSIRPEAFF
many,TRBD1,TRBJ2-1,TRBV27,TGTGCCAGCAGTTTACGGGACAGGGCGAACAATGAGCAGTTCTTC,CASSLRDRANNEQFF
.,.,TRBJ2-4,TRBV6-5,TGTGCCAGCAGGCGCGCGGCGGCCCCCTACAATGAGCAGTACTTC,CASRRAAAPYNEQYF
few,TRBD1,TRBJ2-2,TRBV20-1,TGCAGTGCTACACAGGGGGCCCTGAACACCGGGGAGCTGTTTTTT,CSATQGALNTGELFF
.,TRBD2,TRBJ2-5,TRBV6-6,TGTGCCAGCAGCCAGGGACTAGCGGGGGGAAAGACCCAGTACTTC,CASSQGLAGGKTQYF
many,.,TRBJ2-1,TRBV20-1,TGCAGTGCTTTAAGCGGCTTCGACAATGAGCAGTTCTTC,CSALSGFDNEQFF
.,TRBD2,TRBJ2-5,TRBV7-2,TGTGCCAGCAGCTTAGCACTAGCGGGAGGGCAGCAAGAGACCCAGTACTTC,CASSLALAGGQQETQYF
many,.,TRBJ2-1,TRBV11-2,TGTGCCAGCAGCGATCCCGGGACGGGCAATGAGCAGTTCTTC,CASSDPGTGNEQFF
.,.,TRBJ1-5,TRBV4-3,TGCGCCAGCAGCCAAACGTTGGGTCAGCCCCAGCATTTT,CASSQTLGQPQHF
few,.,TRBJ2-7,TRBV25-1,TGTGCCACCAAATCCCCGCCCGGGAGAAGGTACGAGCAGTACTTC,CATKSPPGRRYEQYF
few,.,TRBJ1-1,TRBV6-2/TRBV6-3,TGTGCCAGCACCGACGGTTACACTGAAGCTTTCTTT,CASTDGYTEAFF
.,.,TRBJ1-2,TRBV6-6,TGTGCCAGCACTCCCTGGGGGGATGGCTACACCTTC,CASTPWGDGYTF
.,.,TRBJ1-1,TRBV12-5,TGTGCTAGTGGCCTGCAGGGGACCACTGAAGCTTTCTTT,CASGLQGTTEAFF
many,.,TRBJ2-7,TRBV10-2,TGCGCCAGCAGAACCTACTCCTACGAGCAGTACTTC,CASRTYSYEQYF
few,TRBD2,TRBJ2-5,TRBV5-6,TGTGCCAGCAGCTTGAGGGACTACCCCGCCTTC,CASSLRDYPAF
.,.,TRBJ2-3,TRBV6-6,TGTGCCAGCAGTTACTTGGTTAGCACAGATACGCAGTATTTT,CASSYLVSTDTQYF
once,.,TRBJ1-1,TRBV7-2,TGTGCCAGCAGCTTCGGAGTTACGAACACTGAAGCTTTCTTT,CASSFGVTNTEAFF
many,.,TRBJ2-1,TRBV12-3/TRBV12-4,TGTGCCAGCAGTCCCTACAGCAATGAGCAGTTCTTC,CASSPYSNEQFF
.,.,TRBJ2-1,TRBV20-1,TGCAGTGCTCTAAGAAATGAGCAGTTCTTC,CSALRNEQFF
few,.,TRBJ1-2,TRBV5-1,TGCGCCAGCAGCTTGGCGGAATCAGACAGCTATGGCTGCACCTTC,CASSLAESDSYGCTF
many,.,TRBJ1-1,TRBV12-3/TRBV12-4,TGTGCCAGCAGTACTCCCAACACTGAAGCTTTCTTT,CASSTPNTEAFF
many,TRBD1,TRBJ2-7,TRBV28,TGTGCCAGCAGCCGACAGGGTCTTTCCTACGAGCAGTACTTC,CASSRQGLSYEQYF
.,.,TRBJ2-2,TRBV24-1,TGTGCCACCAGTGATTTGCCCTTCCGACGGGGACCAACGAACACCGGGGAGCTGTTTTTT,CATSDLPFRRGPTNTGELFF
.,TRBD2,TRBJ2-5,TRBV6-2/TRBV6-3,TGTGCCAGCAGTTACTCGAGGACTAGCGGGGTTCAGACCCAGTACTTC,CASSYSRTSGVQTQYF
.,TRBD1,TRBJ2-7,TRBV29-1,TGCAGCGCCGGACAGGGGGAAAACGAGCAGTACTTC,CSAGQGENEQYF
many,.,TRBJ2-7,TRBV7-9,TGTGCCAGCAGCGGCAGGGGTTACAACGAGCAGTACTTC,CASSGRGYNEQYF
many,.,TRBJ2-5,TRBV2,TGTGCCAGCACCCCAGGGAGAGAATCGGAGACCCAGTACTTC,CASTPGRESETQYF
once,TRBD1,TRBJ1-1,TRBV12-5,TGTGCTAGTGACAGGGGGGTTGAAGCTTTCTTT,CASDRGVEAFF
.,TRBD1,TRBJ2-2,TRBV29-1,TGCAGCGTAGCCAGGGGGACCGGGGAGCTGTTTTTT,CSVARGTGELFF
.,.,TRBJ1-2,TRBV28,TGTGCCAGCAGCCCCCACAAGCACTATGGCTACACCTTC,CASSPHKHYGYTF